This T cell receptor (beta chain) was recovered during a study of tumor-infiltrating lymphocytes in oesophageal squamous cell carcinoma. Comments on this clonotype: Since no conserved phenylalanine or tryptophan closes the CDR3, a read error is the likely cause. The DNA is left out, because the CDR3 cannot be placed on it with certainty; the CDR3 is given as TCRdb lists it.

TCRdb recomputed calls from the PCR reads with MiXCR, one row per CDR3 protein. The sample has 19,000 or so distinct CDR3 sequences, 40% seen once. The germline V gene encodes CDR1 SGHAT and CDR2 FQNNGV. The CDR3 contains 9 residues when both ends are counted. The rearrangement joins TRBV11-2 to TRBJ2-1; the listed D gene, TRBD2, was not tested against the DNA. The sequencing input was blood. This clonotype originated in a male donor with esophageal squamous cell carcinoma. The CDR3 sequence: CASSPGTRA.